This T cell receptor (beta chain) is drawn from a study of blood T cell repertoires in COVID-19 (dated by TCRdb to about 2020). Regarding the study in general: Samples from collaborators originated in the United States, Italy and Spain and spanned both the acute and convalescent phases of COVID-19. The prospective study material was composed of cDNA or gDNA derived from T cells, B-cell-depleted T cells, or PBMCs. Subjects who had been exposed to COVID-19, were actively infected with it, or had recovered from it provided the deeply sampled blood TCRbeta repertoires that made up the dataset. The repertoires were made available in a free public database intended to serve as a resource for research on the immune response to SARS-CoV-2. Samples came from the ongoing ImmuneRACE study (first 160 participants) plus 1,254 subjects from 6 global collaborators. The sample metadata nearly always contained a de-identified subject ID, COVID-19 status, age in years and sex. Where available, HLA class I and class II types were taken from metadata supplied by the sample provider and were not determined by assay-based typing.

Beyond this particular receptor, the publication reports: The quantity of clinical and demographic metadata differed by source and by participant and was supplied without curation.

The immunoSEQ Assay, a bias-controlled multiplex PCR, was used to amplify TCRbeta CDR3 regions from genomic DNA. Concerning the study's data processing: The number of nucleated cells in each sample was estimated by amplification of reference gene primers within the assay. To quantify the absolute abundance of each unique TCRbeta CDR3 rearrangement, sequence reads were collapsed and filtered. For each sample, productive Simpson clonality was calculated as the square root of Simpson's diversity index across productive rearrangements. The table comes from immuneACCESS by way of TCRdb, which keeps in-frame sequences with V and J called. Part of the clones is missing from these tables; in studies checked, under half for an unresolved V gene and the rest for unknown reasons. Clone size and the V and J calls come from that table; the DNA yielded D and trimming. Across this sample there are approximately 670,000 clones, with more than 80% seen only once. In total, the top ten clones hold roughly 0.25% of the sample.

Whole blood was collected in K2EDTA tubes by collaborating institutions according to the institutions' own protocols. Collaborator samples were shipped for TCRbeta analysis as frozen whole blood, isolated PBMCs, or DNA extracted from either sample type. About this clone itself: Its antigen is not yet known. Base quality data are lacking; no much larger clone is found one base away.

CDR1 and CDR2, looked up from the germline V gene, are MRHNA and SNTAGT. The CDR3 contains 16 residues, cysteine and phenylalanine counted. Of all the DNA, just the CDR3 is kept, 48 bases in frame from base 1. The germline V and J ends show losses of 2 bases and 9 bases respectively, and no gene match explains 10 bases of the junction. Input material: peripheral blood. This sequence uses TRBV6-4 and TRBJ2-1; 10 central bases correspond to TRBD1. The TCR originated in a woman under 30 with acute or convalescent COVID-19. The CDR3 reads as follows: CASSDRGGQGFSEQFF. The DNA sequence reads TGTGCCAGCAGTGACAGGGGGGGACAGGGGTTCAGTGAGCAGTTCTTC.